These 2 T cell receptor beta chains originate from one sample sequenced in a study of shared clonotypes between healthy human individuals. Using immunoSEQ multiplex PCR, the repertoire was profiled, and TCRdb retains in-frame clones only, with some absent. Counted here are under 2.5 million clones, just under 95% occurring once; the ten biggest clones make up more than 0.35%. Sequencing was performed on naive CD4+ T cells from PBMCs. As to subset: CD45RA+ positively selected. These receptors were taken from a man between 18 and 29 years old in good health. Some clones in this sample may be carry-over from other donors' samples.

The genes are TRBV19 and TRBJ2-1; a possible D gene is TRBD2 (6 bases). This CDR3 contains 14 residues. CDR1 is LNHDA, CDR2 SQIVND, per germline (reference sequence). V dropped 2 bases and J dropped 5 bases, with 10 bases sitting between them. This chain's CDR3 is CASSIRTKNNEQFF. The CDR3 nucleotides read TGTGCCAGTAGTATAAGGACTAAAAACAATGAGCAGTTCTTC.

The chain couples TRBV6-1 to TRBJ2-1, with TRBD2 matching over 7 bases. Germline loops: CDR1 MNHNS, CDR2 SASEGT. V gave up 3 bases and J gave up 3 bases; unmatched junction bases: 5. The CDR3 loop spans 15 amino acids. CDR3 residues: CASSEPGGRYNEQFF. The DNA for the CDR3 is TGTGCCAGCAGTGAGCCGGGGGGACGCTACAATGAGCAGTTCTTC.